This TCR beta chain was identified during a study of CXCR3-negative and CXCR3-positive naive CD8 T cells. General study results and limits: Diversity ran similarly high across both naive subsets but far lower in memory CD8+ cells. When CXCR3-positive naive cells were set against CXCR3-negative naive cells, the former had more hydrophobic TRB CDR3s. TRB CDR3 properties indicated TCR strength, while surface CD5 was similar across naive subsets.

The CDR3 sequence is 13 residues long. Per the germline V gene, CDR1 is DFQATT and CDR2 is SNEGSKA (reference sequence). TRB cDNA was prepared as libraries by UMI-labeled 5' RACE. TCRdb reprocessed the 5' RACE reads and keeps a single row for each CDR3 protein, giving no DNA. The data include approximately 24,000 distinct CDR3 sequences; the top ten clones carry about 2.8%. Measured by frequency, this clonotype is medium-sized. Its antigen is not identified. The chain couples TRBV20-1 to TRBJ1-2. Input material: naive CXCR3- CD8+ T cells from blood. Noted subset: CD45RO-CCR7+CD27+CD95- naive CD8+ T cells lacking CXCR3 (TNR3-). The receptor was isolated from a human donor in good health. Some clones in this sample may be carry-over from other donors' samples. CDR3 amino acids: CSARDVYRDGYTF.